This TCR beta chain stems from a study of OX40 agonist ivuxolimab in advanced cancers. V dropped 5 bases and J dropped 6; count of bases not matched to a gene: 13. The CDR3 covers 16 residues. CDR1 and CDR2 from the germline V gene are SEHNR and FQNEAQ (reference sequence). Here immunoSEQ multiplex PCR was the method, and the copy in TCRdb shows in-frame clones only, minus some. Altogether about 46,000 clones are present, approximately 83% being singletons, with the ten largest covering more than 1.5%. The chain links TRBV7-9 to TRBJ2-3; 8 positions match TRBD1. The sample consisted of CD4+ or CD8+ T cells sorted from blood, taken in a trial of the OX40 agonist ivuxolimab. The sequence came from an adult with an advanced solid tumor such as melanoma, head and neck, liver or kidney cancer. For the CDR3, the DNA is TGTGCCAGCAGCCAGGGGTTAGGACAGGGATCGGATACGCAGTATTTT. Amino acids: CASSQGLGQGSDTQYF.